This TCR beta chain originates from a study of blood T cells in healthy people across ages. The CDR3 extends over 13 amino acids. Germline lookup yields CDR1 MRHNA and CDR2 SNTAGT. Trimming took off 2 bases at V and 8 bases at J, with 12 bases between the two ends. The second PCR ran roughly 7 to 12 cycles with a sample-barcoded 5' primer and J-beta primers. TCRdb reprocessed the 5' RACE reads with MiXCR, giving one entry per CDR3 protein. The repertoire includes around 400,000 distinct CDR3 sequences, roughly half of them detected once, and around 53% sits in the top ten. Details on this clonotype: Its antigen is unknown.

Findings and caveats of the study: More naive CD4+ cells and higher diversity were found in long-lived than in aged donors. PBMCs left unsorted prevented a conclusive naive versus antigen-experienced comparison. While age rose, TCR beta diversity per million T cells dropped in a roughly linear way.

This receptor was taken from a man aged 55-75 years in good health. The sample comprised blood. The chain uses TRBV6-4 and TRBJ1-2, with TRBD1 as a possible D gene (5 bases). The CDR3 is CASSDGGDVGYTF. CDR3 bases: TGTGCCAGCAGTGACGGGGGGGATGTCGGCTACACCTTC.